What follows are 27 T cell receptor beta chains derived from one specimen sequenced in a study of blood T cell repertoires in COVID-19. The protocol was immunoSEQ multiplex PCR, while the TCRdb copy is restricted to in-frame clones and leaves out a portion. This sample carries approximately 140,000 clones, approximately 84% of them seen once, and the ten largest clones take about a sixth. The sequenced sample was peripheral blood. The receptors here all came from a woman older than 75 with acute or convalescent COVID-19.

The rearrangement links TRBV5-4 to TRBJ2-3; 10 bases align to TRBD2. Germline CDR1 and CDR2: SGHNT and YYREEE (reference sequence). J gave up 6 bases and V 4 bases, and 17 bases lay outside the gene matches. The CDR3 is 18 amino acids. CDR3 sequence (DNA): TGTGCCAGCAGCCCCACGCTTCGGACTAGCGGACTACCGGATACGCAGTATTTT. Translated: CASSPTLRTSGLPDTQYF. Complete variable domain (other parts from reference TRBV5-4 and TRBJ2-3): ETGVTQSPTHLIKTRGQQVTLRCSSQSGHNTVSWYQQALGQGPQFIFQYYREEENGRGNFPPRFSGLQFPNYSSELNVNALELDDSALYLCASSPTLRTSGLPDTQYFGPGTRLTVL.

The rearrangement links TRBV25-1 to TRBJ2-3, with D possibly matching TRBD1 (5 bases). CDR1 and CDR2 (germline): MGHDK, SYGVNS. Deletions cut 5 bases from V and 4 bases from J, with 13 bases between. The CDR3 loop spans 14 amino acids. CDR3 in amino acids: CASSLPGLADTQYF. For the CDR3, the DNA is TGTGCCAGCAGTCTGCCAGGGTTGGCAGATACGCAGTATTTT.

This clone was observed a handful of times. The chain is built from TRBV5-5 and TRBJ2-1, with a possible D match to TRBD1 (6 bases). The V end was cut by 2 bases, the J end by 8 bases, with 8 bases between. The CDR3 loop spans 12 amino acids. From germline, CDR1 is SGHKS and CDR2 YYEKEE (reference sequence). This CDR3 reads CASSFTGYEQFF. CDR3 sequence (DNA): TGTGCCAGCAGCTTTACAGGGTATGAGCAGTTCTTC.

This chain links TRBV5-5 with TRBJ2-7, with D unresolved. CDR1 and CDR2 from the germline V gene are SGHKS and YYEKEE (reference sequence). There are 12 residues in the CDR3. With 1 base removed from V and 5 bases from J, the gap between germline ends came to 7 bases. The CDR3, as DNA: TGTGCCAGCAGCTTGACAGTCCACGAGCAGTACTTC. Its protein is CASSLTVHEQYF.

V and J are TRBV3-1 (or the pseudogene TRBV3-2) and TRBJ1-4; D is possibly TRBD1 (6 bases). Germline V gene data show CDR1 as LGHDT and CDR2 as YNNKEL (reference sequence). Trimming left V 1 base short and J 0 bases short, with 9 bases between. The CDR3 is made up of 16 amino acids. CDR3 residues: CASSQGYRATNEKLFF. DNA for the CDR3: TGTGCCAGCAGCCAAGGCTACAGGGCAACTAATGAAAAACTGTTTTTT.

The rearrangement uses TRBV5-1 and TRBJ1-2; 9 bases line up with TRBD1. The CDR3 is 13 residues long. Looked up from germline, CDR1 is SGHRS and CDR2 is YFSETQ. With V trimmed by 6 bases and J by 8 bases, 8 bases remained unmatched. CDR3: CASKTGGEGGYTF. The CDR3 region has the DNA TGCGCCAGCAAAACAGGGGGCGAAGGGGGCTACACCTTC.

V usage is TRBV10-3 and J usage is TRBJ2-4; maybe TRBD2 (6 bases). Germline V lookup: CDR1 ENHRY, CDR2 SYGVKD. This CDR3 contains 18 residues. Trimming removed 2 bases from V and 2 bases from J, with 19 bases in between. The CDR3, as DNA: TGTGCCATCAGTGAGGGAGGGGACGCCGGGCAGTCCAAAAACATTCAGTACTTC. It is translated as CAISEGGDAGQSKNIQYF.

V gene TRBV5-4 combines with J gene TRBJ1-2, with 10 bases aligning to TRBD1. Germline V gene sequence: CDR1 SGHNT, CDR2 YYREEE (reference sequence). This CDR3 is built from 16 residues. The ends lost 3 bases at V and 6 bases at J; junction bases unmatched: 11. This CDR3 reads CASSSGQGPEVHGYTF. CDR3 coding DNA: TGTGCCAGCAGCTCGGGACAGGGGCCTGAAGTCCATGGCTACACCTTC. Filled out from reference TRBV5-4 and TRBJ1-2, the complete variable domain reads ETGVTQSPTHLIKTRGQQVTLRCSSQSGHNTVSWYQQALGQGPQFIFQYYREEENGRGNFPPRFSGLQFPNYSSELNVNALELDDSALYLCASSSGQGPEVHGYTFGSGTRLTVV.

This chain uses TRBV3-1 (or the pseudogene TRBV3-2) with TRBJ1-2; no reliable D call. The V end was cut by 1 base, the J end by 0 bases, with 9 bases between. Germline-derived CDR1 and CDR2 are LGHDT and YNNKEL (reference sequence). There are 15 residues in the CDR3. CDR3 sequence (DNA): TGTGCCAGCAGCCAAGTGCGGCCGTCTAACTATGGCTACACCTTC. Its translation: CASSQVRPSNYGYTF.

This clone was detected only once. The V gene is TRBV9, the J gene TRBJ2-3; TRBD2 is a possible D gene (6 bases). The CDR3 runs to 15 residues. Trimming took off 0 bases at V and 3 bases at J, with 11 bases between the two ends. Germline V gene sequence: CDR1 SGDLS, CDR2 YYNGEE. In nucleotides, the CDR3 is TGTGCCAGCAGCGTAGTCAGCGCGGGGACAGATACGCAGTATTTT. Protein: CASSVVSAGTDTQYF. The complete variable domain, with remaining parts taken from reference TRBV9 and TRBJ2-3, reads DSGVTQTPKHLITATGQRVTLRCSPRSGDLSVYWYQQSLDQGLQFLIQYYNGEERAKGNILERFSAQQFPDLHSELNLSSLELGDSALYFCASSVVSAGTDTQYFGPGTRLTVL.

This chain connects TRBV15 to TRBJ2-1; TRBD2 agrees at 7 bases. The CDR3 length is 15 residues. V shed 5 bases and J 1 base; nucleotides not matched to a gene: 5. Germline V CDR1 and CDR2: LNHNV, YYDKDF (reference sequence). CDR3 sequence: CATSSGRGSYNEQFF. CDR3 sequence (DNA): TGTGCCACCAGCTCAGGGCGGGGGTCCTACAATGAGCAGTTCTTC.

The chain uses TRBV3-1 (or the pseudogene TRBV3-2) and TRBJ2-2; 10 nucleotides align to TRBD2. This CDR3 is 20 amino acids long. The trim removed 7 bases at V and 3 bases at J, leaving 20 bases unmatched. The V gene's germline CDR1 is LGHDT and CDR2 YNNKEL (reference sequence). The CDR3 nucleotides are TGTGCCAGCACCCCAAGTCCACTAGCGGGGCTAAGCGAGGACACCGGGGAGCTGTTTTTT. This translates into CASTPSPLAGLSEDTGELFF.

The genes are TRBV19 and TRBJ1-1; D not certain. The CDR3 runs 14 residues. The germline V gene has CDR1 LNHDA and CDR2 SQIVND (reference sequence). Trimming removed 2 bases at V and 4 bases at J, with 11 bases between. CDR3 sequence (DNA): TGTGCCAGTAGTATAAATGTCGAAGCCACTGAAGCTTTCTTT. Amino acids: CASSINVEATEAFF.

Written as DNA, the CDR3 is TGTGCCAGCAGCTTAGTCCAGGGGAGTGGCTACACCTTC. Its translation: CASSLVQGSGYTF. The chain couples TRBV7-9 to TRBJ1-2; TRBD1 is a possible D gene (6 bases). The CDR3 is 13 amino acids. The germline CDR1 and CDR2 sequences are SEHNR and FQNEAQ (reference sequence). With 1 base removed from V and 7 bases from J, the gap between germline ends came to 10 bases. The variable domain in full, completed from reference TRBV7-9 and TRBJ1-2, reads DTGVSQNPRHKITKRGQNVTFRCDPISEHNRLYWYRQTLGQGPEFLTYFQNEAQLEKSRLLSDRFSAERPKGSFSTLEIQRTEQGDSAMYLCASSLVQGSGYTFGSGTRLTVV.

This chain joins TRBV21-1 and TRBJ2-7; the table's D call of TRBD2 was not tested on the DNA. TRBV21-1 is a known pseudogene. CDR3 length: 13 amino acids. CDR3 region: CASSKGRVGEQYF. DNA for the CDR3: TGTGCCAGCAGCAAAGGGAGGGTCGGGGAGCAGTACTTC.

The chain recombines TRBV30 with TRBJ2-7, with TRBD1 matching 8 bases. This CDR3 is built from 11 residues. Germline V CDR1 and CDR2: GTSNPN, SVGIG (reference sequence). Germline trimming cut 5 bases from V and 6 bases from J; bases unmatched to any gene: 3. The CDR3 DNA reads as TGTGCCTGGGGCGACAGGGGCGAGCAGTACTTC. Residues: CAWGDRGEQYF.

The chain carries TRBV7-8 and TRBJ1-5; a weak D match, TRBD1 (5 bases). The CDR3 has 16 amino acids. Germline CDR1 is SGHVS and CDR2 is FQNEAQ. V lost 3 bases to trimming and J lost 12 bases, with 24 bases between them. The CDR3 DNA sequence: TGTGCCAGCAGCTTGAATGTGAACCGACAGAGCCAGTTCCAGCATTTT. Translation: CASSLNVNRQSQFQHF.

The chain carries TRBV7-2 and TRBJ2-3, with D maybe TRBD1 (6 bases). The CDR3 is made up of 13 amino acids. The V gene lost 5 bases and the J gene lost 8 bases, with 14 bases spanning the gap. Germline V gives CDR1 SGHTA, CDR2 FQGNSA. CDR3 DNA: TGTGCCAGCAGCAAAGAGGGGGTACCTACGCAGTATTTT. Amino acid sequence: CASSKEGVPTQYF.

The CDR3 sequence: CASSYAGARDEQYF. CDR3 DNA sequence: TGTGCCAGCAGTTACGCGGGGGCGCGGGACGAGCAGTACTTC. The V call is TRBV6-5, the J call TRBJ2-7; D may be TRBD2 (7 bases). The ends were cut back, 2 bases at V and 5 bases at J, with 13 bases in the middle. This CDR3 is 14 amino acids long. Germline V lookup: CDR1 MNHEY, CDR2 SVGAGI.

The chain recombines TRBV11-3 with TRBJ2-1; 11 nucleotides align to TRBD2. The J segment lost 5 bases and the V segment lost 0 bases, leaving 9 bases of the junction unmatched. The CDR3 is 18 residues long. Germline V gene sequence: CDR1 SGHNT, CDR2 YENEEA. CDR3 sequence reads: CASSLDTLGLAVNNEQFF. As DNA, the CDR3 is TGTGCCAGCAGCTTAGATACCTTGGGACTAGCGGTAAACAATGAGCAGTTCTTC.

The genes are TRBV18 and TRBJ2-2; 8 nucleotides match TRBD2. CDR3 length: 15 amino acids. Germline V CDR1 and CDR2: KGHSH, LQKENI. With V trimmed by 6 bases and J by 3 bases, 6 bases remained unmatched. CDR3 nucleotides: TGTGCCAGCTCCCTCATAGCGGGATACACCGGGGAGCTGTTTTTT. This encodes CASSLIAGYTGELFF.

The chain recombines TRBV6-2 or TRBV6-3 with TRBJ1-1, with D perhaps TRBD1 (5 bases). Trimming took 2 bases from V and 0 from J, leaving 10 bases between them. This CDR3 has 15 residues. Germline CDR1 and CDR2: MNHEY and SVGEGT. Written as DNA, the CDR3 is TGTGCCAGCAGTTACGGGGCTTTCTTGAACACTGAAGCTTTCTTT. This translates into CASSYGAFLNTEAFF.

The chain links TRBV5-1 to TRBJ1-1; D possibly corresponds to TRBD1 (5 bases). The CDR3 consists of 14 residues. Trimming stripped 5 bases from V and 4 bases from J, with 15 bases between. CDR1 is SGHRS, CDR2 YFSETQ, per germline. CDR3: CASRLGAGGTEAFF. CDR3 nucleotides: TGCGCCAGCAGACTAGGGGCGGGGGGCACTGAAGCTTTCTTT.

The chain recombines TRBV10-3 with TRBJ1-5, with D maybe TRBD1 (6 bases). Germline CDR1 is ENHRY and CDR2 is SYGVKD. The CDR3 is 14 amino acids. V was clipped by 4 bases and J by 5 bases, with 12 bases between them. The CDR3 coding sequence is TGTGCCATCAGTGTTAGGGGGGGGGATCAGCCCCAGCATTTT. Its protein is CAISVRGGDQPQHF.

The chain links TRBV5-1 to TRBJ2-5; 8 bases align to TRBD1. With V trimmed by 3 bases and J by 1 base, 2 bases remained unmatched. This CDR3 has 14 amino acids. Germline CDR1 SGHRS, CDR2 YFSETQ. The CDR3 region is CASSSTGGQETQYF. For the CDR3, the DNA is TGCGCCAGCAGCTCCACAGGGGGCCAAGAGACCCAGTACTTC.

A single count supports this clone. The chain uses TRBV4-1 and TRBJ2-2, with 7 positions matching TRBD2. The J segment lost 7 bases and the V segment lost 0 bases, leaving 8 bases of the junction unmatched. CDR1 is MGHRA, CDR2 YSYEKL, per germline. The length of the CDR3 is 16 residues. The CDR3 sequence: CASSQDTSALLGELFF. CDR3 nucleotides: TGCGCCAGCAGCCAAGATACTAGCGCCCTTCTCGGGGAGCTGTTTTTT.

The genes are TRBV10-1 and TRBJ1-1; 7 bases line up with TRBD1. The CDR3 totals 12 residues. V was pared by 7 bases and J by 7 bases, with 6 bases of the junction left unmatched. CDR1 and CDR2 from the germline V gene are WNHNN and SYGVQD (reference sequence). This CDR3 is CASKGRTGEAFF. The CDR3, as DNA: TGCGCCAGCAAAGGCCGGACAGGTGAAGCTTTCTTT.